This T cell receptor beta chain originates from a study of blood T cell repertoires in COVID-19. The data were produced by immunoSEQ multiplex PCR, yet TCRdb's version contains in-frame clones alone and is incomplete. The sample has approximately 340,000 clones; approximately 88% are singletons. The CDR3 has 15 amino acids. The J segment lost 6 bases and the V segment lost 3 bases, leaving 7 bases of the junction unmatched. Germline V gives CDR1 LNHDA, CDR2 SQIVND (reference sequence). This TCR came from a man aged 25-40 years with COVID-19, enrolled during active disease. Sequencing input: peripheral blood. This chain joins TRBV19 and TRBJ2-1, with 8 bases that match TRBD2. The CDR3: CASSMGTRGGNEQFF. The CDR3 nucleotides are TGTGCCAGTAGTATGGGGACTAGGGGTGGCAATGAGCAGTTCTTC.